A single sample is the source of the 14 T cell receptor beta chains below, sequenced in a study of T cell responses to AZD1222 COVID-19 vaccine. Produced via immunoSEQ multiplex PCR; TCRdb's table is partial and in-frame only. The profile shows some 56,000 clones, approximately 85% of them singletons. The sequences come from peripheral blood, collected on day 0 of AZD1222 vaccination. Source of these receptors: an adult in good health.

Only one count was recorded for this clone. The CDR3 loop is CASSQDRVAGSEQYF. CDR3 DNA: TGTGCCAGCAGCCAAGATCGGGTAGCGGGGAGCGAGCAGTACTTC. This chain joins TRBV3-1 (or the pseudogene TRBV3-2) and TRBJ2-7, with 8 bases lining up with TRBD2. Germline-derived CDR1 and CDR2 are LGHDT and YNNKEL (reference sequence). V was clipped by 0 bases and J by 6 bases; unmatched bases: 7. There are 15 residues in the CDR3.

Here the CDR3 DNA reads TGTGCCACGCTACACCCGTTCCTAAGCAATCAGCCCCAGCATTTT. Encoded protein: CATLHPFLSNQPQHF. The rearrangement uses TRBV21-1 and TRBJ1-5. TRBV21-1 is deemed a pseudogene. CDR3 size: 15 residues.

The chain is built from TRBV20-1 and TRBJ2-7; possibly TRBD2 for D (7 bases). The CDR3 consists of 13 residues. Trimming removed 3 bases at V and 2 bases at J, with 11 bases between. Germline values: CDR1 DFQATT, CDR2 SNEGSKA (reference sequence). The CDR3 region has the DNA TGCAGTGCTAGTTCGGGGGGCGCCTACGAGCAGTACTTC. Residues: CSASSGGAYEQYF.

The CDR3: CASSVGTNTEAFF. For the CDR3, the DNA is TGTGCCAGCAGCGTAGGGACTAACACTGAAGCTTTCTTT. The chain links TRBV9 to TRBJ1-1; D is unresolved. The ends were cut back, 0 bases at V and 2 bases at J, with 5 bases in the middle. This CDR3 is built from 13 residues. CDR1 is SGDLS, CDR2 YYNGEE, per germline.

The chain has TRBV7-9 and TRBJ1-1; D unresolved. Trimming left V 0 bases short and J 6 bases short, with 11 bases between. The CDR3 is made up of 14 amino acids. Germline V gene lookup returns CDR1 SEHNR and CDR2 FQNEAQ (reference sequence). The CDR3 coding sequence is TGTGCCAGCAGCTTAGCTTCGGCTTTGGCTGAAGCTTTCTTT. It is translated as CASSLASALAEAFF.

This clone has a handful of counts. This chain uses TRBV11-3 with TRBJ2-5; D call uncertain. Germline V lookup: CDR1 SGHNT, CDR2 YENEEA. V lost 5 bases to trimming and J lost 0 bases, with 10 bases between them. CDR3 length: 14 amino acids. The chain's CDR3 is CASSAGGNQETQYF. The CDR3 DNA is TGTGCCAGCAGCGCCGGCGGCAACCAAGAGACCCAGTACTTC.

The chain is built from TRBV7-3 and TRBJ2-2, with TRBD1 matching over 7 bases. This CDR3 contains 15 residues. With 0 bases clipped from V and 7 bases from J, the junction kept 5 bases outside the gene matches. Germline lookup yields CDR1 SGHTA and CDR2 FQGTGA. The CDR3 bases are TGTGCCAGCAGCTTAACGGGACAGCCAATCGGGGAGCTGTTTTTT. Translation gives CASSLTGQPIGELFF.

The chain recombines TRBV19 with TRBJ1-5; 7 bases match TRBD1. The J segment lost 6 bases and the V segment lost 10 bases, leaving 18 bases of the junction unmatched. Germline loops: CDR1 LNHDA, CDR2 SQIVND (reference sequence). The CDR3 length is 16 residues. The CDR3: CATSPRSTGIPQPQHF. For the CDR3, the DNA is TGTGCCACATCACCCCGATCGACAGGGATTCCTCAGCCCCAGCATTTT.

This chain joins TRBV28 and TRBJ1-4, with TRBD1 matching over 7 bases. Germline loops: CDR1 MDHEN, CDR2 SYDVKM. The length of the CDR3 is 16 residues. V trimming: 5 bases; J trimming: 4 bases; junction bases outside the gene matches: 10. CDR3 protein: CASSTGQPLLNEKLFF. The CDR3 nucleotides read TGTGCCAGCAGTACGGGACAGCCCCTTCTTAATGAAAAACTGTTTTTT.

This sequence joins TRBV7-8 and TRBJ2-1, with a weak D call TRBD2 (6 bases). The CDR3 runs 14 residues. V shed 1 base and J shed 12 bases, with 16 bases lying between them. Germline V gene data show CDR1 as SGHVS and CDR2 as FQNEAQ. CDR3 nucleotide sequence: TGTGCCAGCAGCTTAGAGACTAGTGTCCTAGGGCAGTTCTTC. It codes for CASSLETSVLGQFF.

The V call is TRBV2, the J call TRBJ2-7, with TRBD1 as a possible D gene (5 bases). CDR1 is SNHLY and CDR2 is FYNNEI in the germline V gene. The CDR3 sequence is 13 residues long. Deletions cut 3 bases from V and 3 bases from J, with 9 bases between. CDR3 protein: CASSDDRIYEQYF. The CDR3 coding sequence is TGTGCCAGCAGTGACGACAGAATCTACGAGCAGTACTTC.

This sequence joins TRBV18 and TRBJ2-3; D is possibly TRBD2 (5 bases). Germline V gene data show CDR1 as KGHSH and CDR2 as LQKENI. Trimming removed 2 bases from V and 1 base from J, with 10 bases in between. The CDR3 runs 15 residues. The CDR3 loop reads CASSPGRARTDTQYF. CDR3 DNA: TGTGCCAGCTCACCAGGGCGGGCTCGCACAGATACGCAGTATTTT.

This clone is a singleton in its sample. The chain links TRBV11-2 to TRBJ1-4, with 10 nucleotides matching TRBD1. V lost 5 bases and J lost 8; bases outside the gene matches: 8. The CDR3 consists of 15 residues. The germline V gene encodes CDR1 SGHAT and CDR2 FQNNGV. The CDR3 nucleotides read TGTGCCAGCAGCCGGAGGGGGACAGGGGACGAAAAACTGTTTTTT. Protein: CASSRRGTGDEKLFF.

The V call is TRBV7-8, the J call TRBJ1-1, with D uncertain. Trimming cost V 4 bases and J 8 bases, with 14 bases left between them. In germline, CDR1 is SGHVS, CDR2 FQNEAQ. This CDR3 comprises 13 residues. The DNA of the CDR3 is TGTGCCAGCAGCTCATTTAGTGGGCTGGAAGCTTTCTTT. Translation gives CASSSFSGLEAFF.